This T cell receptor (beta chain) came from a study of shared clonotypes between healthy human individuals. This CDR3 spans 17 amino acids. Trimming cost V 4 bases and J 1 base; bases outside gene matches: 14. Germline CDR1 SQVTM, CDR2 ANQGSEA. Broader study findings: A limitation of the genetic and exposure-history diversity represented arose from few donors.

Healthy HIV-negative adults without recent acute infections or vaccinations served as donors. With respect to this clone: Its target is not known.

The assay used deep level. Authors' processing steps: Filtering of immunoSEQ junctional sequences could not match full-length read filtering. Clones were read by immunoSEQ multiplex PCR, and TCRdb kept only the in-frame ones, dropping some. V, J and clone size were drawn from that table, and D and trimming were deduced from the DNA. The sample yields approximately 470,000 clones, about 85% seen once. The receptor was derived from a middle-aged woman in good health. Some clones in this sample may be carry-over from other donors' samples. Sequenced: PBMCs. The gene calls are TRBV29-1 and TRBJ2-3; TRBD1 aligns across 7 bases. CDR3 in DNA: TGCAGCGTTGGTCCCGGGACAGATTTTTTGGGCACAGATACGCAGTATTTT. Its translation is CSVGPGTDFLGTDTQYF.